This record concerns one T cell receptor (beta chain) sequence. The table came from immunoSEQ multiplex PCR; TCRdb's copy has only in-frame clones and leaves some out. Here the sample spans around 250,000 clones, 84% being singletons. This entry comes from a study of blood T cell repertoires in COVID-19. The V gene end was trimmed by 7 bases and the J gene end by 5 bases; junction bases not matched to a gene: 10. This CDR3 spans 14 amino acids. The germline CDR1 and CDR2 sequences are MNHNY and SVGAGI (reference sequence). The TCR sequence derives from a human donor in a cohort sampled during active COVID-19. V is TRBV6-6 and J is TRBJ1-2; 7 nucleotides line up with TRBD1. The sequencing sample was made of peripheral blood. CDR3 amino acids: CASKEGAGRYGYTF. The CDR3 region has the DNA TGTGCCAGCAAGGAGGGGGCTGGACGATATGGCTACACCTTC.